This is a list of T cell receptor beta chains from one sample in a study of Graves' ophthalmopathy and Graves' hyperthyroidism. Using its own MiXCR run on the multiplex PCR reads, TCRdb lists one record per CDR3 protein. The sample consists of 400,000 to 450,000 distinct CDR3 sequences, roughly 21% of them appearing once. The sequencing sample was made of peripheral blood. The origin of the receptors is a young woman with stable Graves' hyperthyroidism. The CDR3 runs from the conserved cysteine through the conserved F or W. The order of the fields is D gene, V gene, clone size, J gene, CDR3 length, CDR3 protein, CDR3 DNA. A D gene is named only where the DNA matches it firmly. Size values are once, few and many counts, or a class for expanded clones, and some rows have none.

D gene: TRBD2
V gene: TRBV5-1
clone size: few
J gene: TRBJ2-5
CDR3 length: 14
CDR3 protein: CASSQSGTPETQYF
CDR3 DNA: TGCGCCAGCAGCCAAAGCGGGACTCCAGAGACCCAGTACTTC

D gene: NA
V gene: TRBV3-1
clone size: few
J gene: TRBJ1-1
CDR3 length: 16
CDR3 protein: CASSQGIYAGNTEAFF
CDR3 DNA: TGTGCCAGCAGCCAAGGTATTTACGCCGGGAACACTGAAGCTTTCTTT

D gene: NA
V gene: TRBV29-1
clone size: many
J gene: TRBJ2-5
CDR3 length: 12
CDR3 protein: CSAGQSKETQYF
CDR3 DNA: TGCAGCGCTGGACAGTCAAAAGAGACCCAGTACTTC

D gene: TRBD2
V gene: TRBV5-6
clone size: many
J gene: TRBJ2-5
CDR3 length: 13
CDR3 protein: CASSQAGEETQYF
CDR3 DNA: TGTGCCAGCAGCCAAGCGGGAGAGGAGACCCAGTACTTC

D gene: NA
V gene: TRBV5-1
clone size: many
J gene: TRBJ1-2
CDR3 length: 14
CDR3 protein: CASSQLGQPYGYTF
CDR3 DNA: TGCGCCAGCAGCCAGCTGGGACAACCCTATGGCTACACCTTC

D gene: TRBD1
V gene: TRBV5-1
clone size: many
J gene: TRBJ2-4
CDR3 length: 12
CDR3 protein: CASSLFGDSQYF
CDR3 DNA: TGCGCCAGCAGCTTGTTTGGGGACAGTCAGTACTTC

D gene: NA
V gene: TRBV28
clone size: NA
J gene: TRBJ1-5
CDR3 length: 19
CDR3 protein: CASSNLLLGRGSLKQPQHF
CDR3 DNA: TGTGCCAGCAGTAATCTTCTACTAGGTCGGGGTTCGCTAAAACAGCCCCAGCATTTT

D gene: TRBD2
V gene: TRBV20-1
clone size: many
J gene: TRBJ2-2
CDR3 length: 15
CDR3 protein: CSARRLAVNTGELFF
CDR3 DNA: TGCAGTGCTAGAAGACTAGCGGTGAACACCGGGGAGCTGTTTTTT

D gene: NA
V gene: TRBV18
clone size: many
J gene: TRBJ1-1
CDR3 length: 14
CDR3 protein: CASSLWTENTEAFF
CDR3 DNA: TGTGCCAGCTCACTTTGGACCGAGAACACTGAAGCTTTCTTT

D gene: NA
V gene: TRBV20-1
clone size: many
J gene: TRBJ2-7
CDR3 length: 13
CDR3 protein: CSACPGSSYEQYF
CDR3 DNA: TGCAGTGCCTGCCCCGGAAGCTCCTACGAGCAGTACTTC

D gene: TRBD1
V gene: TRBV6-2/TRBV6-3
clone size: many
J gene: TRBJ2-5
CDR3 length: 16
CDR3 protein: CASSYSPGQGIETQYF
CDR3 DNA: TGTGCCAGCAGTTACTCCCCGGGACAGGGGATCGAGACCCAGTACTTC

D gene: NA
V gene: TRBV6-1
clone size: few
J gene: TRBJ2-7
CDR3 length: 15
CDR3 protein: CASSRSSGVSYEQYF
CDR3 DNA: TGTGCCAGCAGTCGATCCAGTGGGGTATCCTACGAGCAGTACTTC

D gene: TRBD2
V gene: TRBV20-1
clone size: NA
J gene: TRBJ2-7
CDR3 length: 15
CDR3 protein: CSAIRRLAGSYEQYF
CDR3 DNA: TGCAGTGCTATTCGGCGACTAGCGGGATCCTACGAGCAGTACTTC

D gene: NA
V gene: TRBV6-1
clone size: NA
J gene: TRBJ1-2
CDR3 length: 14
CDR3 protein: CASRAGAANYGYTF
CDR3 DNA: TGTGCCAGCAGAGCCGGGGCAGCTAACTATGGCTACACCTTC

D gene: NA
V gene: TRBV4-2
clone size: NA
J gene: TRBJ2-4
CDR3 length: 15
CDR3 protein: CASSQTSSPGNIQYF
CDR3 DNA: TGTGCCAGCAGCCAAACCAGCTCTCCAGGGAACATTCAGTACTTC

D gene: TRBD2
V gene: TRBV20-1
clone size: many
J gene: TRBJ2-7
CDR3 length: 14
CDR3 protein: CSARLAGGGIEQYF
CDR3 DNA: TGCAGTGCGAGACTAGCGGGAGGAGGAATCGAGCAGTACTTC